This T cell receptor (beta chain) is drawn from a study of T cell responses to AZD1222 COVID-19 vaccine. Overall study findings and caveats: An increase in Spike-specific TCR breadth and depth was observed after two AZD1222 doses. Only six individuals given AZD1222 were seropositive at baseline.

Generated by immunoSEQ multiplex PCR, the TCRdb table keeps only in-frame clones and is missing some. The sample has 150,000 or so clones; 91% are singletons. As to this clone: Its antigen remains unknown.

Germline-derived CDR1 and CDR2 are LNHNV and YYDKDF (reference sequence). This CDR3 spans 13 amino acids. Trimming removed 3 bases from V and 2 bases from J, with 8 bases in between. V gene TRBV15 combines with J gene TRBJ2-7; D not certain. The origin of this receptor is an adult in good health. The material sequenced was peripheral blood, taken on day 0 of AZD1222 vaccination. DNA for the CDR3: TGTGCCACCAGCAGTACTGACCCCTACGAGCAGTACTTC. This encodes CATSSTDPYEQYF.